Listed below are T cell receptor beta chains from one sample, sequenced in a study of cytomegalovirus exposure and HLA in healthy donors. Assay used: immunoSEQ multiplex PCR; TCRdb lists only in-frame clones, some missing. The sample contains roughly 86,000 clones, just over 70% of which appear only once. The sequenced sample consisted of PBMCs. Every receptor here comes from a man aged 55 to 70 in good health and CMV-seronegative. Both conserved end residues are part of each CDR3. The D gene is left open where the match is weak. Clone size is shown for a subset of rows, as once, few, many or a class of expanded clone.

V: TRBV19; size: -; J: TRBJ2-7; D: TRBD1; DNA: TGTGCCAGTAGTATGGCAGGGGGCAGACCCTACGAGCAGTACTTC; CDR3: CASSMAGGRPYEQYF
V: TRBV6-5; size: -; J: TRBJ1-2; D: -; DNA: TGTGCCAGCAGTCCTCGGGACAAGGCGTGCTACACCTTC; CDR3: CASSPRDKACYTF
V: TRBV5-4; size: -; J: TRBJ1-3; D: -; DNA: TGTGCCAGCAGCTCTAAACAGGGTACCTACTCTGGAAACACCATATATTTT; CDR3: CASSSKQGTYSGNTIYF
V: TRBV4-3; size: few; J: TRBJ1-1; D: -; DNA: TGCGCCAGCAGCCACCAGACATACGACCCTGAAGCTTTCTTT; CDR3: CASSHQTYDPEAFF
V: TRBV7-2; size: few; J: TRBJ1-2; D: -; DNA: TGTGCCAGCAGCTTAACGGCGGCCGTTACGGTTGGCTACACCTTC; CDR3: CASSLTAAVTVGYTF
V: TRBV9; size: -; J: TRBJ1-4; D: TRBD1; DNA: TGTGCCAGCAGCGCCGGGACAGGGGGGCACGAAAAACTGTTTTTT; CDR3: CASSAGTGGHEKLFF
V: TRBV6-5; size: -; J: TRBJ2-7; D: -; DNA: TGTGCCAGCAGCCGACAGGTGACTCCCTACGAGCAGTACTTC; CDR3: CASSRQVTPYEQYF
V: TRBV6-1; size: -; J: TRBJ1-2; D: -; DNA: TGTGCCAGCAGTGGTTCAACTCCCCTACTATATGGCTACACCTTC; CDR3: CASSGSTPLLYGYTF
V: TRBV2; size: -; J: TRBJ1-5; D: -; DNA: TGTGCCAGCAGGTTAGGAGAATATAGCAATCAGCCCCAGCATTTT; CDR3: CASRLGEYSNQPQHF
V: TRBV7-9; size: few; J: TRBJ1-4; D: TRBD1; DNA: TGTGCCAGCAGCTTCGGGACAGGGAAAGAAAAACTGTTTTTT; CDR3: CASSFGTGKEKLFF
V: TRBV28; size: -; J: TRBJ2-7; D: TRBD1; DNA: TGTGCCAGCAGCGACCCGGGACAGGGTTCCTACGAGCAGTACTTC; CDR3: CASSDPGQGSYEQYF
V: TRBV7-9; size: few; J: TRBJ1-2; D: TRBD1; DNA: TGTGCCAGCAGCTTAAGTGACAGGGACGGAGGCTACACCTTC; CDR3: CASSLSDRDGGYTF
V: TRBV21-1; size: -; J: TRBJ1-2; D: -; DNA: TGTGCCAGCAGCAACCACGTCCCTACTAACTATGGCTACACCTTC; CDR3: CASSNHVPTNYGYTF
V: TRBV9; size: -; J: TRBJ2-3; D: -; DNA: TGTGCCAGCAGCGTAGGACTTACTAGCACAGATACGCAGTATTTT; CDR3: CASSVGLTSTDTQYF
V: TRBV6-5; size: -; J: TRBJ2-3; D: TRBD1; DNA: TGTGCCAGCAGGAGTGGGACAGGGGGTGAAGATACGCAGTATTTT; CDR3: CASRSGTGGEDTQYF
V: TRBV6-5; size: once; J: TRBJ2-7; D: TRBD1; DNA: TGTGCCAGCAGTTACCTGGGACAGGGTGACGAGCAGTACTTC; CDR3: CASSYLGQGDEQYF
V: TRBV5-4; size: -; J: TRBJ1-1; D: TRBD1; DNA: TGTGCCAGCTCGCCGACAGGGGTGTCAGTTGAAGCTTTCTTT; CDR3: CASSPTGVSVEAFF
V: TRBV7-6; size: once; J: TRBJ2-5; D: -; DNA: TGTTCCAGCGGCCTTCCCCAAGAGACCCAGTACTTC; CDR3: CSSGLPQETQYF
V: TRBV5-5; size: -; J: TRBJ1-5; D: -; DNA: TGTGCCAGCAGCTACGGGCAGGGACTCAATCAGCCCCAGCATTTT; CDR3: CASSYGQGLNQPQHF
V: TRBV4-1; size: medium-sized; J: TRBJ1-2; D: TRBD1; DNA: TGCGCCAGCAGCCAAGCTTGGCACGGTGGAGGGGGACAGCCACAAAACTATGGCTACACCTTC; CDR3: CASSQAWHGGGGQPQNYGYTF
V: TRBV7-7; size: -; J: TRBJ2-3; D: -; DNA: TGTGCTAGCAGCTCCGTGTTCGGGGATACGCAGTATTTT; CDR3: CASSSVFGDTQYF
V: TRBV5-1; size: -; J: TRBJ2-5; D: -; DNA: TGCGCCAGCAGCCCCAGGGGTCAGGTAGAGGAGACCCAGTACTTC; CDR3: CASSPRGQVEETQYF
V: TRBV5-1; size: -; J: TRBJ2-1; D: TRBD1; DNA: TGCGCCAGCAGCCCGATGGGGACAGACCAGCGCCAGTTCTTC; CDR3: CASSPMGTDQRQFF